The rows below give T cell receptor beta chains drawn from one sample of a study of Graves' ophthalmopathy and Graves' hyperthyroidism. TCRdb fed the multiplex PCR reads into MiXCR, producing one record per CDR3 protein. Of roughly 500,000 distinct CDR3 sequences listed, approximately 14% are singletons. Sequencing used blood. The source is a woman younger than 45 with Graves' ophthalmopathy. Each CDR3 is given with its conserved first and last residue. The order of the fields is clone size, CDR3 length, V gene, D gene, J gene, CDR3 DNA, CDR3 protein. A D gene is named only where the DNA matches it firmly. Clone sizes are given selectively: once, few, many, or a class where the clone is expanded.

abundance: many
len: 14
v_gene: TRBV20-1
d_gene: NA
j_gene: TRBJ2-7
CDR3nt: TGCAGTGCCAACCAGGTCGACAGAGCCTACGAGCAGTACTTC
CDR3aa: CSANQVDRAYEQYF

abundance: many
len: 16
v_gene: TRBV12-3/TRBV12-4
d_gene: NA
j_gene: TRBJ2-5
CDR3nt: TGTGCCAGCAGTTTTGGTGGCGGACAACTTCAAGAGACCCAGTACTTC
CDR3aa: CASSFGGGQLQETQYF

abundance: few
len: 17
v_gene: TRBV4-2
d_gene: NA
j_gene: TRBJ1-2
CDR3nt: TGTGCCAGCAGTCTAGAGTCCGGGGGGGGGAAGGTGAATGGCTACACCTTC
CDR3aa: CASSLESGGGKVNGYTF

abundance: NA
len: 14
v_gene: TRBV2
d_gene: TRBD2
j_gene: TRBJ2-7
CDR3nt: TGTGCCAGTCACCCTAGCGGACCCTCCTACGAGCAGTACTTC
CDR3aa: CASHPSGPSYEQYF

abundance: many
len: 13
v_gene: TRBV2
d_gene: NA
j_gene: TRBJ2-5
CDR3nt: TGTGCCAGCAAAGACGGGTACCAAGAGACCCAGTACTTC
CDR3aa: CASKDGYQETQYF

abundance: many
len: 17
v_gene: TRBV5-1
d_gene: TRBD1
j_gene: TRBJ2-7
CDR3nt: TGCGCCAGCAGCTTGGAGCGTTGGGACAGGAGAACCTACGAGCAGTACTTC
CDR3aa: CASSLERWDRRTYEQYF

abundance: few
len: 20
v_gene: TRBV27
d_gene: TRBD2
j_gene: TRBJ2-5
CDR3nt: TGTGCCAGCAGCCCCGACCGACTAGCGGGGGGTCTCCTGTACCAAGAGACCCAGTACTTC
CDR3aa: CASSPDRLAGGLLYQETQYF

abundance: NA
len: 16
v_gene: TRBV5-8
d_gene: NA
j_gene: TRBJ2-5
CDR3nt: TGTGCCAGCAGCTTGAGATTGACTAGCAGGGGGGAGACCCAGTACTTC
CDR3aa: CASSLRLTSRGETQYF

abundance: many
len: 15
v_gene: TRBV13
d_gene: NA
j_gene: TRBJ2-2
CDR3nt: TGTGCCAGCAGCGGCCAAGGGACGAACACCGGGGAGCTGTTTTTT
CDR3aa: CASSGQGTNTGELFF

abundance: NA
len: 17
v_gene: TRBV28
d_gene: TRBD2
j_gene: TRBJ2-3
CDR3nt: TGTGCCAGCAGTCCCCCCCCACTAGCGGGAGGAGGGGATACGCAGTATTTT
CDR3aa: CASSPPPLAGGGDTQYF

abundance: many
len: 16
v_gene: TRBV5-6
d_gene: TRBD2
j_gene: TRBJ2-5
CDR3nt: TGTGCCAGCAGCTTGCCTCGGGAGGGCTGGGGGGAGACCCAGTACTTC
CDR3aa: CASSLPREGWGETQYF

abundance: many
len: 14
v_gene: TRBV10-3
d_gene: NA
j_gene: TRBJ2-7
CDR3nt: TGTGCCATCAGTGAGGGAGGGGGCTTCTACGAGCAGTACTTC
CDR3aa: CAISEGGGFYEQYF

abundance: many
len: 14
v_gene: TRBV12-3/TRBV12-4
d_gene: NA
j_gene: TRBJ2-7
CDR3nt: TGTGCCAGCAGTTTTCAGACGGTAGGGTACGAGCAGTACTTC
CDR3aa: CASSFQTVGYEQYF

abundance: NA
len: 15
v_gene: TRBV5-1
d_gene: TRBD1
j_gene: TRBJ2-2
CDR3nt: TGCGCCAGCGGAACAGGGGAACCAAACACCGGGGAGCTGTTTTTT
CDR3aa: CASGTGEPNTGELFF

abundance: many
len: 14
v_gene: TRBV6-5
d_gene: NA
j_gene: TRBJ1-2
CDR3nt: TGTGCCAGCAGTTACACCGCTGCTAACTATGGCTACACCTTC
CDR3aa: CASSYTAANYGYTF

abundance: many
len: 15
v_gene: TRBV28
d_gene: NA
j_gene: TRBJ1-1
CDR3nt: TGTGCCAGCAGTCCAACGGGTAGGGGGGGCACTGAAGCTTTCTTT
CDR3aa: CASSPTGRGGTEAFF

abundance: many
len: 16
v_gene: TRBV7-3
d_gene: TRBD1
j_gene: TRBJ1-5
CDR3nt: TGTGCCAGCAGTAAGAAAGGACAGGAGGTCAATCAGCCCCAGCATTTT
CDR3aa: CASSKKGQEVNQPQHF

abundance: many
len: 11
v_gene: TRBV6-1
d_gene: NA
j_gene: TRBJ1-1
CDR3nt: TGTGCCAGCTCGGGGTATTGGAAGGCTTTCTTT
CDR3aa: CASSGYWKAFF

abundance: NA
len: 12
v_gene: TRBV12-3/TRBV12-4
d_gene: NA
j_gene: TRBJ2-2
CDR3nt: TGTGCCAGCAGCATCCCATTCGGGGAGCTGTTTTTT
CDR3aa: CASSIPFGELFF

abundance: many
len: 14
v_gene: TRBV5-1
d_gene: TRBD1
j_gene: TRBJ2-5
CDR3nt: TGCGCCAGCAGCTGGGACAGGGCTTGGGAGACCCAGTACTTC
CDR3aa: CASSWDRAWETQYF

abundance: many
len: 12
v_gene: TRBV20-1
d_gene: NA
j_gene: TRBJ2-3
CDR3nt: TGCAGCCTATCGGGGGTCACAGATACGCAGTATTTT
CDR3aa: CSLSGVTDTQYF

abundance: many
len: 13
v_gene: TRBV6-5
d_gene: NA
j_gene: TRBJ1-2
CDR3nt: TGTGCCAGCAGTTACAAGTCTGCCTATGGCTACACCTTC
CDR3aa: CASSYKSAYGYTF

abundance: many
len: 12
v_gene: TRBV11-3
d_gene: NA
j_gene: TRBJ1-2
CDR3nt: TGTGCCAGCAGCTTAGACGAATATGGCTACACCTTC
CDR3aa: CASSLDEYGYTF

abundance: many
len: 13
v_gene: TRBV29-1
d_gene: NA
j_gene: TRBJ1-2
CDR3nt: TGCAGCGTTGAAGATCACAGGGCCTATGGCTACACCTTC
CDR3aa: CSVEDHRAYGYTF

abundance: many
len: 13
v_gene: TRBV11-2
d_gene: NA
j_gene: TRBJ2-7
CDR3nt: TGTGCCAGCGGGAGGACAGAGCCCTACGAGCAGTACTTC
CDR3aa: CASGRTEPYEQYF

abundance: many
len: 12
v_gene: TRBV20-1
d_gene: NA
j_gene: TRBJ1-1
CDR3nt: TGCAGTGCTGGCAGGGGAGGGACTGAAGCTTTCTTT
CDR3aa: CSAGRGGTEAFF

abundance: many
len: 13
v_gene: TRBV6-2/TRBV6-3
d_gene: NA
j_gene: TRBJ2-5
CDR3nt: TGTGCCGTTTCCCCTGCGGGAAGGGTGACCCAGTACTTC
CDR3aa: CAVSPAGRVTQYF

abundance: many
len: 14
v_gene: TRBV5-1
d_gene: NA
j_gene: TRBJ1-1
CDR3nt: TGCGCCAGCAGCCATAACAGGGAGAACACTGAAGCTTTCTTT
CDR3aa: CASSHNRENTEAFF

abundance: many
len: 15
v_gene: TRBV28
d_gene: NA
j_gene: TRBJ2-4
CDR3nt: TGTGCCAGCAGTCCCCAAGCGGGCCGAGGAAACATTCAGTACTTC
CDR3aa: CASSPQAGRGNIQYF

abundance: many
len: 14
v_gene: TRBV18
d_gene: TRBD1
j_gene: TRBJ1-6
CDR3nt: TGTGCCAGCTCACCCGACAGGGGTAGTTCACCCCTCCACTTT
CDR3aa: CASSPDRGSSPLHF

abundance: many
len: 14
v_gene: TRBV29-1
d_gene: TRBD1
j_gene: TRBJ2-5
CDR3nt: TGCAGCGCTAGGACAGGGCGGCGCCAAGAGACCCAGTACTTC
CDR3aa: CSARTGRRQETQYF

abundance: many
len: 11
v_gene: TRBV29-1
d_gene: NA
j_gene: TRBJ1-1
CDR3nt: TGCAGCGTTGAAGCGGCGGGGAAAGCTTTCTTT
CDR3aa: CSVEAAGKAFF